These 27 T cell receptor beta chains originate from one sample sequenced in a study of blood T cell repertoires in COVID-19. Repertoires were generated with immunoSEQ multiplex PCR, while TCRdb's copy carries only in-frame clones and drops some. The sample has tens of thousands of clones, 85% seen once. Sequenced material: peripheral blood. The receptors here all came from a man older than 75 with acute or convalescent COVID-19.

The chain recombines TRBV14 with TRBJ2-7; 13 nucleotides line up with TRBD2. Germline CDR1 SGHDN, CDR2 FVKESK. The CDR3 runs 19 residues. Unmatched junction bases numbered 10, after V lost 1 base and J lost 1 base. The CDR3 sequence is CASSQVGAGLAGRSYEQYF. The DNA of the CDR3 is TGTGCCAGCAGCCAAGTCGGAGCGGGACTAGCGGGAAGGTCCTACGAGCAGTACTTC. The full variable domain, with the rest looked up from reference TRBV14 and TRBJ2-7, is EAGVTQFPSHSVIEKGQTVTLRCDPISGHDNLYWYRRVMGKEIKFLLHFVKESKQDESGMPNNRFLAERTGGTYSTLKVQPAELEDSGVYFCASSQVGAGLAGRSYEQYFGPGTRLTVT.

The genes are TRBV13 and TRBJ1-5, with D tentatively TRBD1 (6 bases). Trimming removed 0 bases at V and 0 bases at J, with 15 bases between. CDR3 length: 18 residues. Germline V gives CDR1 PRHDT, CDR2 FYEKMQ (reference sequence). Here the CDR3 DNA reads TGTGCCAGCAGCTTAGGCAACAGGGCCTTCGATAGCAATCAGCCCCAGCATTTT. Translation gives CASSLGNRAFDSNQPQHF.

CDR3: CASRLISGHEQYF. The DNA of the CDR3 is TGTGCCAGCAGATTAATCAGTGGCCACGAGCAGTACTTC. V gene TRBV6-5 combines with J gene TRBJ2-7, with D uncertain. V dropped 6 bases and J dropped 5 bases, with 14 bases sitting between them. This CDR3 has 13 residues. CDR1 and CDR2 from the germline V gene are MNHEY and SVGAGI.

J is TRBJ1-2 and V is TRBV6-1; D may be TRBD1 (6 bases). This CDR3 region has 13 residues. Germline CDR1 and CDR2: MNHNS and SASEGT. V dropped 2 bases and J dropped 3 bases, with 7 bases sitting between them. CDR3 in amino acids: CASSETGYYGYTF. CDR3 nucleotide sequence: TGTGCCAGCAGTGAAACAGGGTACTATGGCTACACCTTC.

This chain uses TRBV7-9 with TRBJ2-1; TRBD1 might be the D (6 bases). Trimming stripped 2 bases from V and 4 bases from J, with 15 bases between. There are 16 residues in the CDR3. Germline CDR1 reads SEHNR; CDR2 reads FQNEAQ (reference sequence). The CDR3 DNA sequence: TGTGCCAGCAGCTTAATCCGGGGTACAGGGTACAATGAGCAGTTCTTC. Translation: CASSLIRGTGYNEQFF. Full variable domain (missing parts from reference TRBV7-9 and TRBJ2-1): DTGVSQNPRHKITKRGQNVTFRCDPISEHNRLYWYRQTLGQGPEFLTYFQNEAQLEKSRLLSDRFSAERPKGSFSTLEIQRTEQGDSAMYLCASSLIRGTGYNEQFFGPGTRLTVL.

Here the CDR3 DNA reads TGTGCCAGCAGCGACACCCCCTACAGGGGCGCAGAAGCTTTCTTT. Its protein product is CASSDTPYRGAEAFF. This chain uses TRBV11-3 with TRBJ1-1; TRBD1 aligns across 7 bases. This CDR3 is built from 15 residues. V was clipped by 5 bases and J by 8 bases; unmatched bases: 14. Germline CDR1 is SGHNT and CDR2 is YENEEA.

V is TRBV7-2 and J is TRBJ2-5; 11 nucleotides line up with TRBD2. The V and J ends lost 5 bases and 4 bases, in that order; junction bases with no gene match: 6. CDR3 length equals 15 residues. Germline V gene data show CDR1 as SGHTA and CDR2 as FQGNSA. CDR3 coding DNA: TGTGCCAGCAGCCCAAATACTAGCGGGGGAGAGACCCAGTACTTC. Translated, it gives CASSPNTSGGETQYF.

The CDR3 loop is CASMQLSVGNQPQHF. CDR3 in DNA: TGTGCCAGCATGCAACTAAGCGTGGGTAATCAGCCCCAGCATTTT. The chain couples TRBV6-5 to TRBJ1-5; no clear D. The CDR3 extends over 15 amino acids. Germline V CDR1 and CDR2: MNHEY, SVGAGI. Trimming took off 7 bases at V and 4 bases at J, with 17 bases between the two ends.

The rearrangement uses TRBV5-1 and TRBJ2-3; no clear D gene. Per germline, CDR1 SGHRS and CDR2 YFSETQ. The ends were cut back, 5 bases at V and 2 bases at J, with 12 bases in the middle. This CDR3 region has 14 residues. For the CDR3, the DNA is TGCGCCAGCAGAGAACAGCTCCTCACAGATACGCAGTATTTT. It encodes CASREQLLTDTQYF.

This clone has just a few counts. The chain uses TRBV19 and TRBJ1-5, with TRBD1 matching over 9 bases. The junction had 16 bases not matched to a gene; V was cut back by 0 bases and J by 4 bases. Germline loops: CDR1 LNHDA, CDR2 SQIVND (reference sequence). The CDR3 length is 20 residues. CDR3 sequence reads: CASSIDPRTGVFRRNQPQHF. CDR3 nucleotides: TGTGCCAGTAGTATAGATCCTCGGACAGGGGTCTTCCGACGTAATCAGCCCCAGCATTTT.

The chain employs TRBV6-2 or TRBV6-3 and TRBJ1-5, with D maybe TRBD1 (5 bases). This CDR3 comprises 16 residues. Germline V gene data show CDR1 as MNHEY and CDR2 as SVGEGT. The V gene lost 2 bases and the J gene lost 3 bases, with 14 bases spanning the gap. Here the CDR3 DNA reads TGTGCCAGCAGTTACGGGGGGAGCGGGAACAATCAGCCCCAGCATTTT. Amino acids: CASSYGGSGNNQPQHF.

This chain connects TRBV24-1 to TRBJ2-1, with 7 bases that match TRBD2. V shed 5 bases, J shed 4 bases, and the junction held 4 bases outside the gene matches. Germline CDR1 reads KGHDR; CDR2 reads SFDVKD. CDR3 length equals 14 residues. The CDR3 nucleotides are TGTGCCACCAGTGTCCCGGGGGGTTACAATGAGCAGTTCTTC. It codes for CATSVPGGYNEQFF.

The chain joins TRBV5-1 to TRBJ1-4; 8 bases fit TRBD1. The CDR3 has 15 residues. CDR1 SGHRS and CDR2 YFSETQ come from the germline V gene. J gave up 3 bases and V 4 bases, and 5 bases lay outside the gene matches. The CDR3 DNA sequence: TGCGCCAGCAGCCCCTTGACAGGGGCTAATGAAAAACTGTTTTTT. Its protein product is CASSPLTGANEKLFF.

This chain connects TRBV9 to TRBJ2-3, with D tentatively TRBD2 (6 bases). Germline assignment: CDR1 SGDLS and CDR2 YYNGEE. Trimming cost V 0 bases and J 4 bases, with 15 bases left between them. The CDR3 consists of 16 residues. CDR3 residues: CASSVGPAGVADTQYF. CDR3 coding DNA: TGTGCCAGCAGCGTAGGACCAGCGGGTGTCGCAGATACGCAGTATTTT.

The CDR3 sequence is CASSQGASQGGNEQFF. The CDR3 DNA sequence: TGCGCCAGCAGCCAAGGGGCGTCCCAAGGGGGCAATGAGCAGTTCTTC. This rearrangement joins TRBV4-3 to TRBJ2-1; D is perhaps TRBD1 (6 bases). Germline assignment: CDR1 LGHNA and CDR2 YSLEER. V lost 1 base and J lost 6, with 16 bases in between. CDR3 length: 16 residues.

This chain connects TRBV19 to TRBJ1-5; D is undetermined. With 6 bases removed from V and 4 bases from J, the gap between germline ends came to 13 bases. CDR1 is LNHDA, CDR2 SQIVND, per germline (reference sequence). This CDR3 has 14 residues. The CDR3 loop reads CASSPGSLNQPQHF. The CDR3 coding sequence is TGTGCCAGTAGCCCCGGGTCTCTTAATCAGCCCCAGCATTTT.

The V and J genes are TRBV5-1 and TRBJ2-1, with TRBD2 matching over 10 bases. V was clipped by 0 bases and J by 9 bases; unmatched bases: 6. Germline V gene sequence: CDR1 SGHRS, CDR2 YFSETQ. The CDR3 covers 15 residues. The CDR3 nucleotides are TGCGCCAGCAGCTTGGGGACTAGCGGAGGCCGTGAGCAGTTCTTC. It yields the protein CASSLGTSGGREQFF.

The genes are TRBV6-5 and TRBJ2-3, with a weak D call TRBD2 (6 bases). V lost 4 bases, J lost 2 bases, and 10 bases lay in between. The CDR3 contains 14 residues. Per the germline V gene, CDR1 is MNHEY and CDR2 is SVGAGI. For the CDR3, the DNA is TGTGCCAGCAGTTCCGGGGGAGTCACAGATACGCAGTATTTT. Translation gives CASSSGGVTDTQYF.

The chain carries TRBV6-6 and TRBJ1-5; D perhaps matches TRBD1 (6 bases). The CDR3 runs 15 residues. Germline CDR1 is MNHNY and CDR2 is SVGAGI (reference sequence). Deletions cut 7 bases from V and 1 base from J, with 14 bases between. CDR3 loop: CASTPPGQSNQPQHF. The CDR3, as DNA: TGTGCCAGCACTCCCCCGGGACAAAGCAATCAGCCCCAGCATTTT.

This chain connects TRBV15 to TRBJ2-1, with a tentative D call TRBD2 (6 bases). The V gene's germline CDR1 is LNHNV and CDR2 YYDKDF (reference sequence). The CDR3 runs 16 residues. The germline V and J ends were trimmed by 0 bases and 2 bases, with 11 bases remaining between them. The DNA of the CDR3 is TGTGCCACCAGCAGAGAAGTCGGGGGAGCCTACAATGAGCAGTTCTTC. Protein product: CATSREVGGAYNEQFF.

This sequence joins TRBV14 and TRBJ1-1; D is ambiguous. The CDR3 consists of 13 residues. V was shortened by 1 base and J by 5 bases, with 8 bases between the two germline ends. Germline CDR1 and CDR2: SGHDN and FVKESK. The CDR3 nucleotides are TGTGCCAGCAGCCAAGTATCCGGGACTGAAGCTTTCTTT. Its translation is CASSQVSGTEAFF. Based on the CDR3 plus reference TRBV14 and TRBJ1-1, the full variable domain is EAGVTQFPSHSVIEKGQTVTLRCDPISGHDNLYWYRRVMGKEIKFLLHFVKESKQDESGMPNNRFLAERTGGTYSTLKVQPAELEDSGVYFCASSQVSGTEAFFGQGTRLTVV.

The CDR3 spells CASSIGGAFSGYTF. CDR3 DNA sequence: TGTGCCAGTAGTATCGGCGGGGCTTTTAGCGGCTACACCTTC. This chain links TRBV19 with TRBJ1-2; D may be TRBD1 (5 bases). This CDR3 spans 14 amino acids. V lost 3 bases, J lost 8 bases, and 16 bases lay in between. The V gene's germline CDR1 is LNHDA and CDR2 SQIVND (reference sequence). Full variable domain (missing parts from reference TRBV19 and TRBJ1-2): DGGITQSPKYLFRKEGQNVTLSCEQNLNHDAMYWYRQDPGQGLRLIYYSQIVNDFQKGDIAEGYSVSREKKESFPLTVTSAQKNPTAFYLCASSIGGAFSGYTFGSGTRLTVV.

The chain combines TRBV5-1 with TRBJ1-6; 8 bases are shared with TRBD1. Per germline, CDR1 SGHRS and CDR2 YFSETQ. The CDR3 covers 16 residues. V lost 0 bases to trimming and J lost 10 bases; unmatched junction nucleotides: 9. The chain's CDR3 is CASSLDWTGLGSPLHF. The CDR3 DNA reads TGCGCCAGCAGCTTGGATTGGACAGGGTTGGGGTCACCCCTCCACTTT.

V gene TRBV9 combines with J gene TRBJ1-3; a weak D match, TRBD1 (6 bases). Trimming shortened V by 2 bases and J by 0 bases, and 15 bases separated the two germline ends. The CDR3 length is 17 residues. CDR1 SGDLS and CDR2 YYNGEE come from the germline V gene. CDR3 region: CASSVRGTGSSGNTIYF. As DNA, the CDR3 is TGTGCCAGCAGCGTCAGGGGAACAGGGAGCTCTGGAAACACCATATATTTT.

This clone was counted a few times. The chain has TRBV5-1 and TRBJ2-7, with TRBD2 identical over 11 bases. The V gene's germline CDR1 is SGHRS and CDR2 YFSETQ. The length of the CDR3 is 15 residues. V was clipped by 4 bases and J by 4 bases; unmatched bases: 7. Here the CDR3 reads CASSPDGTSGYEQYF. The CDR3 DNA follows: TGCGCCAGCAGCCCAGACGGGACTAGCGGATACGAGCAGTACTTC.

The genes are TRBV29-1 and TRBJ1-4; 7 positions agree with TRBD1. The CDR3 sequence is 12 residues long. The germline V gene encodes CDR1 SQVTM and CDR2 ANQGSEA. J was trimmed by 5 bases and V by 5 bases; bases with no gene match: 2. CDR3 nucleotide sequence: TGCAGCGTTCGACAGGGCAATGAAAAACTGTTTTTT. Translated, it gives CSVRQGNEKLFF. The full variable domain, its missing parts supplied by reference TRBV29-1 and TRBJ1-4, is SAVISQKPSRDICQRGTSLTIQCQVDSQVTMMFWYRQQPGQSLTLIATANQGSEATYESGFVIDKFPISRPNLTFSTLTVSNMSPEDSSIYLCSVRQGNEKLFFGSGTQLSVL.

This clone was detected only once. V gene TRBV21-1 combines with J gene TRBJ2-2; whether TRBD1, the table's D call, matches the DNA was not checked. TRBV21-1 is a pseudogene segment. The CDR3 loop spans 16 amino acids. CDR3 in DNA: TGTGCCAGCAGCGGCCGGGACACCGCGAACACCGGGGAGCTGTTTTTT. Its translation: CASSGRDTANTGELFF.